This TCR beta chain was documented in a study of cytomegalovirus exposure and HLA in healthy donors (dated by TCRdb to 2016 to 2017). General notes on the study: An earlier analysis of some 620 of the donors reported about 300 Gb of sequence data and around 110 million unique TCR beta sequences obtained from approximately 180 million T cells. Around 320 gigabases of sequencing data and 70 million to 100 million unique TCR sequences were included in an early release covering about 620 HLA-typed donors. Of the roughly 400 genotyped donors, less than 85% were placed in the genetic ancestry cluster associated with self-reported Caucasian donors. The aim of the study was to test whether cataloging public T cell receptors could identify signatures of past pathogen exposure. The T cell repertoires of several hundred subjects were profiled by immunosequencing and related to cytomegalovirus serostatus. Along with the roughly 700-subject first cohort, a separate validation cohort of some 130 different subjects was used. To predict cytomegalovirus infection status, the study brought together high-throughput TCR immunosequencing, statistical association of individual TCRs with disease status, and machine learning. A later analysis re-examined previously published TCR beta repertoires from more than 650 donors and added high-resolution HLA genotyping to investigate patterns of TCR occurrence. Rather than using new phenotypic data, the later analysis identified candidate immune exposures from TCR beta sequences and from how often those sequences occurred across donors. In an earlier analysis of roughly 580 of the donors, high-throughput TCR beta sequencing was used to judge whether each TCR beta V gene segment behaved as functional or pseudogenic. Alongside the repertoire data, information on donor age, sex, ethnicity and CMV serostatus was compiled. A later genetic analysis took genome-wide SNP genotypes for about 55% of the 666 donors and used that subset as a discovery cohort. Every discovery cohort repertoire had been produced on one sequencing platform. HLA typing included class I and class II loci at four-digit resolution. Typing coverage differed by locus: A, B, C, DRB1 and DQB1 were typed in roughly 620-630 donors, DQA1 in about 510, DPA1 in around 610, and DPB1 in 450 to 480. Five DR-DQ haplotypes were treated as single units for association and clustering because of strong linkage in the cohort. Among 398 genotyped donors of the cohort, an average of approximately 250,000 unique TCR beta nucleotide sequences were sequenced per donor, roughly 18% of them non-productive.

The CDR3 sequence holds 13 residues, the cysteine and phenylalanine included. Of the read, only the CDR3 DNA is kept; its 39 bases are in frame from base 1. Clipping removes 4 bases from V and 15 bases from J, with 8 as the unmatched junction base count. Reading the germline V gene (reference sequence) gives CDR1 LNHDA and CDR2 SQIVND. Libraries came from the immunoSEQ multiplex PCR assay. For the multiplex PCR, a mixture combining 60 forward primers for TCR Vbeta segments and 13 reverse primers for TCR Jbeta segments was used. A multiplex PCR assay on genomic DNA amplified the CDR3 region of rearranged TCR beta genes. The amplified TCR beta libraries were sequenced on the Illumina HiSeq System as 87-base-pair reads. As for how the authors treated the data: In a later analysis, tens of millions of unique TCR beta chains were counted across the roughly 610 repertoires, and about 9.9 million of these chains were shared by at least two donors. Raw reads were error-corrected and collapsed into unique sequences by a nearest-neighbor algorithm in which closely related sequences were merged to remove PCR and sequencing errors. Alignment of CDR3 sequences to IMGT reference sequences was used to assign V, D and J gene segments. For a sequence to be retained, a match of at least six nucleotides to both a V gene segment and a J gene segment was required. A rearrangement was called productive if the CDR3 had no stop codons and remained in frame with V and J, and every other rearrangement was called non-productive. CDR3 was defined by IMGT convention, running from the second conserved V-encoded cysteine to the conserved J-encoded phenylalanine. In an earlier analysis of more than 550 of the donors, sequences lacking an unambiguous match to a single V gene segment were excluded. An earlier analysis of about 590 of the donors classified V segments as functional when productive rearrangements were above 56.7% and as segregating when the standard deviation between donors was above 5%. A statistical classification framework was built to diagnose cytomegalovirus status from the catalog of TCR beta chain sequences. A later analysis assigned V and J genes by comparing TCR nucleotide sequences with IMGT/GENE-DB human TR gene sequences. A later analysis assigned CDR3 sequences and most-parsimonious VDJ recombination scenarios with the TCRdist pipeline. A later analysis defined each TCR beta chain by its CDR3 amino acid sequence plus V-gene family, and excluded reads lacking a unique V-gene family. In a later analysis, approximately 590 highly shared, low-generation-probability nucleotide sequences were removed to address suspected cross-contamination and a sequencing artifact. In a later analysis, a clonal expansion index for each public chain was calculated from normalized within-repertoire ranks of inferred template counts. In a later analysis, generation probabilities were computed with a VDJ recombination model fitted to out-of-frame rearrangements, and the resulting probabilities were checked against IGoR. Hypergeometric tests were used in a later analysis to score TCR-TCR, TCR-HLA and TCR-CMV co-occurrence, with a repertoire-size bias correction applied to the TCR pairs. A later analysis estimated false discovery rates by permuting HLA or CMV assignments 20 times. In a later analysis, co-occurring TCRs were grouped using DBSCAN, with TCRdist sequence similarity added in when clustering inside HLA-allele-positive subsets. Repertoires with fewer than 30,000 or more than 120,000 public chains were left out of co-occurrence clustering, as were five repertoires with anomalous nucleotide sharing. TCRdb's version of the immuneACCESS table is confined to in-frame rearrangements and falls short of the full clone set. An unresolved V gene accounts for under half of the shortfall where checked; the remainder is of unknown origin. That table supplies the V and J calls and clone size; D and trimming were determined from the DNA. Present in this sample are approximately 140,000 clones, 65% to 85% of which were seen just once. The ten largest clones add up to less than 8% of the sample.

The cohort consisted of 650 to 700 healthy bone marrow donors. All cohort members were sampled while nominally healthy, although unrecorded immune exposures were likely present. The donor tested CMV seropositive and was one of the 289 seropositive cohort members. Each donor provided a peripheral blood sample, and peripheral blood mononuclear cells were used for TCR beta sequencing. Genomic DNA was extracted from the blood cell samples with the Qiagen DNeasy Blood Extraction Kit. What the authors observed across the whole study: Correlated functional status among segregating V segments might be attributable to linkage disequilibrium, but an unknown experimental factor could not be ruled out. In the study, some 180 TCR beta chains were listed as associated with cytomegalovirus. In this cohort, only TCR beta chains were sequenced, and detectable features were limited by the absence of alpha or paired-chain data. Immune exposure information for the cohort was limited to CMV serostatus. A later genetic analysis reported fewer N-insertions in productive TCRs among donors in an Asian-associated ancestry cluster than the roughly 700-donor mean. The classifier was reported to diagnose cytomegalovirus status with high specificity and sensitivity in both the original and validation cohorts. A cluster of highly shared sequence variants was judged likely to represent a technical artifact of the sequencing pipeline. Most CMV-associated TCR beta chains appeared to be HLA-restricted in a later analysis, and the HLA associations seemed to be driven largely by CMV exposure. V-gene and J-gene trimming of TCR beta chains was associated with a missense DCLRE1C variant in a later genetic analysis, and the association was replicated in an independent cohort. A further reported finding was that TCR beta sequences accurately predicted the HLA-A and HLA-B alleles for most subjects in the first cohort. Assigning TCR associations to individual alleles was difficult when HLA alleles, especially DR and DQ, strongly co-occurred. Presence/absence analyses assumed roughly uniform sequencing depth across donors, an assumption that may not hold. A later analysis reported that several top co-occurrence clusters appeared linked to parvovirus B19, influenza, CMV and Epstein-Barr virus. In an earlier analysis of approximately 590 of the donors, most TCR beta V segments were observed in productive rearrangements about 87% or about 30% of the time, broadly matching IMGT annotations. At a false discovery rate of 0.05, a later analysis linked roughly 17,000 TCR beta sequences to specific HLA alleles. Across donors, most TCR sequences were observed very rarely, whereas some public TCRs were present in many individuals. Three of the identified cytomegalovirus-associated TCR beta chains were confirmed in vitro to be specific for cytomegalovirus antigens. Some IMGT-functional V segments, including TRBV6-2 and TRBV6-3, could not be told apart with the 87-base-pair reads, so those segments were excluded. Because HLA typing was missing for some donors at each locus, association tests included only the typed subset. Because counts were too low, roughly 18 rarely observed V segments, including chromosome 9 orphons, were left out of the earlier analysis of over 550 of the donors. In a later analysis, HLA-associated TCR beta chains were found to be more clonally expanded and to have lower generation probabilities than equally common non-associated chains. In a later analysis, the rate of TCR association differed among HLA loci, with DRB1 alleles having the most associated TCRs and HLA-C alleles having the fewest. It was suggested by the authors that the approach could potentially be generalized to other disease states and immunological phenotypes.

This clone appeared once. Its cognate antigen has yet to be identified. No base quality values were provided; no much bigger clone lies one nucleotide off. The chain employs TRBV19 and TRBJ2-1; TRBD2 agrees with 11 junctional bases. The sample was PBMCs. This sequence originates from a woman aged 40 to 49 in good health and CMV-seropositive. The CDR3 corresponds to CASSRDSGGAAFF. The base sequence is TGTGCCAGTAGTAGAGATAGCGGGGGGGCGGCGTTCTTC. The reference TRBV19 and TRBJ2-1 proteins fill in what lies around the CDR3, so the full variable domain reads DGGITQSPKYLFRKEGQNVTLSCEQNLNHDAMYWYRQDPGQGLRLIYYSQIVNDFQKGDIAEGYSVSREKKESFPLTVTSAQKNPTAFYLCASSRDSGGAAFFGPGTRLTVL.